The sequence of this TCR beta chain was determined in a study of shared clonotypes between healthy human individuals. Study background: Every donor yielded three CD4 naive, three CD4 memory, two CD8 naive and one CD8 memory plate. Findings and caveats of the study: It was observed that about 5% of naive CD4 clonotypes were shared across a few donors.

Comments on this clone: Its antigen remains unidentified.

Each subset's genomic DNA was split evenly across several immunoSEQ plates. Using immunoSEQ multiplex PCR, the repertoire was profiled, and TCRdb retains in-frame clones only, with some absent. The sample consists of 850,000 to 1,200,000 clones, approximately 76% of them appearing once. Trimming removed 0 bases from V and 4 bases from J, with 14 bases in between. Germline CDR1 and CDR2: GTSNPN and SVGIG (reference sequence). This CDR3 has 15 residues. Sequenced: memory CD4+ T cells sorted from blood. Specified subset: CD45RA-negative fraction. The V gene is TRBV30, the J gene TRBJ2-3; weak D call: TRBD2 (7 bases). The source of this sequence is a man aged 18-30 years in good health. The chain's CDR3 is CAWSVNGGAADTQYF. DNA of the CDR3: TGTGCCTGGAGTGTAAATGGGGGGGCAGCAGATACGCAGTATTTT.